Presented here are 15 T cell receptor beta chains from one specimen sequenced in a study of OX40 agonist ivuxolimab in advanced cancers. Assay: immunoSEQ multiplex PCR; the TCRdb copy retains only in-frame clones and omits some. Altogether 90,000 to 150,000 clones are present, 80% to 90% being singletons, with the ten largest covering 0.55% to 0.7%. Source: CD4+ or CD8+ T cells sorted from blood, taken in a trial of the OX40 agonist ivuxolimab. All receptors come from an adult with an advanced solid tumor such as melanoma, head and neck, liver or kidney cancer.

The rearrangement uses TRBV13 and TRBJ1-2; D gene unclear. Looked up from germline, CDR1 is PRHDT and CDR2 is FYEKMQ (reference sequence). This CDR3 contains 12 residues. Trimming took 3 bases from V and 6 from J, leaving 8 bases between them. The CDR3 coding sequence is TGTGCCAGCAGCTTTAGTAGGGATGGCTACACCTTC. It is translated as CASSFSRDGYTF.

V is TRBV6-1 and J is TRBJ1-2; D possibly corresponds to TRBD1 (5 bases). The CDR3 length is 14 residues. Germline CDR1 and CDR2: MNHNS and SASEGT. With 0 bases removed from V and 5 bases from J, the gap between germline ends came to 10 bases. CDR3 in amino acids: CASSEAGQGYGYTF. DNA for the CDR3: TGTGCCAGCAGTGAAGCCGGACAAGGTTATGGCTACACCTTC.

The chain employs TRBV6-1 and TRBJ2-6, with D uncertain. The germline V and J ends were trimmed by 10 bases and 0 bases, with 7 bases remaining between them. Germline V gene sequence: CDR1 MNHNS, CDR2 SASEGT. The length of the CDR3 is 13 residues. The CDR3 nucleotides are TGTGCCACCCTTTTCTCTGGGGCCAACGTCCTGACTTTC. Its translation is CATLFSGANVLTF.

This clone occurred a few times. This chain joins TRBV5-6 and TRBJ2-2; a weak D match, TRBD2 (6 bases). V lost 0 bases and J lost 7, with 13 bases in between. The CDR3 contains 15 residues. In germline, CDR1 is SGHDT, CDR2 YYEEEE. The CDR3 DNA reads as TGTGCCAGCAGCTTGGCCGGGACTCGTGGCGGGGAGCTGTTTTTT. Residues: CASSLAGTRGGELFF.

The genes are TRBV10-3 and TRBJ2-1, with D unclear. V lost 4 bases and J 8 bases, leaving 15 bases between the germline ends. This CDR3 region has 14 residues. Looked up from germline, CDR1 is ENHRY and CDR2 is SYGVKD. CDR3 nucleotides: TGTGCCATCAGTGGTAGGAACAATTTCGATGAGCAGTTCTTC. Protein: CAISGRNNFDEQFF.

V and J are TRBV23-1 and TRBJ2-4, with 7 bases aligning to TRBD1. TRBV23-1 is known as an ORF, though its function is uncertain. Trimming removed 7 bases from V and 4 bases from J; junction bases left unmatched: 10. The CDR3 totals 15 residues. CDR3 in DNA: TGCGCCAGCACCCTCAGGGGGAAGTGGAAAAACATTCAGTACTTC. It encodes CASTLRGKWKNIQYF.

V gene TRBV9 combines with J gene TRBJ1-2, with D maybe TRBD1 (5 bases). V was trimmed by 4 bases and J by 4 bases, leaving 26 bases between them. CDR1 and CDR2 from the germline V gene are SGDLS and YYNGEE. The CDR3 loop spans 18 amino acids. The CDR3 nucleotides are TGTGCCAGCAGCCCAACGATGGACATCGGAAACCGGGCCTATGGCTACACCTTC. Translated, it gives CASSPTMDIGNRAYGYTF. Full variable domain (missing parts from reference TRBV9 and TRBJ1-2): DSGVTQTPKHLITATGQRVTLRCSPRSGDLSVYWYQQSLDQGLQFLIQYYNGEERAKGNILERFSAQQFPDLHSELNLSSLELGDSALYFCASSPTMDIGNRAYGYTFGSGTRLTVV.

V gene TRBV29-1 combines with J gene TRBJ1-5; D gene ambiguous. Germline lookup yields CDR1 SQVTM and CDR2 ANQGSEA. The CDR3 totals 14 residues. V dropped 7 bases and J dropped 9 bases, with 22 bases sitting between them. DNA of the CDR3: TGCAGCGGAGCCCCATGCCAGGCTTTTTTGCCCCAGCATTTT. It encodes CSGAPCQAFLPQHF.

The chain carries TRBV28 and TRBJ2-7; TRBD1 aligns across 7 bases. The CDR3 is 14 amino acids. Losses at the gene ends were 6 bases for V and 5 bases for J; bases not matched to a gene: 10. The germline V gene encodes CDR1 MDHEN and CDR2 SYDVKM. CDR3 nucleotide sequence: TGTGCCAGCAGCCGGGGACAGTCTTTCCACGAGCAGTACTTC. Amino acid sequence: CASSRGQSFHEQYF.

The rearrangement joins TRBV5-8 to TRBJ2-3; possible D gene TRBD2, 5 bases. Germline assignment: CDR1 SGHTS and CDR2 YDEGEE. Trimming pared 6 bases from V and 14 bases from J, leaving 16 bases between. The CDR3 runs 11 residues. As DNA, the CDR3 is TGTGCCAGCACACCCCCTCTTCGGGGGTATTTT. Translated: CASTPPLRGYF.

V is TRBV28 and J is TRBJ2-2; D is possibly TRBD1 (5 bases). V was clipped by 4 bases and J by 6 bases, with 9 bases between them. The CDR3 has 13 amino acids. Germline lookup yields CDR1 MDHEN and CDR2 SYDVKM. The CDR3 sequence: CASSSRVPGELFF. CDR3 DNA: TGTGCCAGCAGTTCCAGGGTTCCCGGGGAGCTGTTTTTT. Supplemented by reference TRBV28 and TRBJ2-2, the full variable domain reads DVKVTQSSRYLVKRTGEKVFLECVQDMDHENMFWYRQDPGLGLRLIYFSYDVKMKEKGDIPEGYSVSREKKERFSLILESASTNQTSMYLCASSSRVPGELFFGEGSRLTVL.

The CDR3 loop is CASSESMGGSDTQYF. The CDR3 coding sequence is TGCGCCAGCAGTGAGTCGATGGGGGGGAGTGATACGCAGTATTTT. The rearrangement joins TRBV10-1 to TRBJ2-3; 7 nucleotides line up with TRBD2. The J segment lost 6 bases and the V segment lost 0 bases, leaving 6 bases of the junction unmatched. The germline gives CDR1 WNHNN, CDR2 SYGVQD (reference sequence). The CDR3 is 15 amino acids.

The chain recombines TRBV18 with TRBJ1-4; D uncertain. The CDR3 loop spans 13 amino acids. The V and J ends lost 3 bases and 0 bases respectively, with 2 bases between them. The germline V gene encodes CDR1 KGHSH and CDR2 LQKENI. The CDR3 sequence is CASSPSTNEKLFF. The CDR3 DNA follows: TGTGCCAGCTCACCCTCAACTAATGAAAAACTGTTTTTT.

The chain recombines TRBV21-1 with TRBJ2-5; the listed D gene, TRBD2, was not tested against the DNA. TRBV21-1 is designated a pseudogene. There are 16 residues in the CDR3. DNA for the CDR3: TGTGCCAGCAGCCTCCCCTTAGTTCTAGCCGAGAAGACCCAGTACTTC. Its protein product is CASSLPLVLAEKTQYF.

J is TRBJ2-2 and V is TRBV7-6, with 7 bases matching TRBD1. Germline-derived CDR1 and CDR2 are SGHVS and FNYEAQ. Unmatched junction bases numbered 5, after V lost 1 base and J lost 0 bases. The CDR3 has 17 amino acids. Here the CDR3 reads CASSLGSQGANTGELFF. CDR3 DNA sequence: TGTGCCAGCAGCTTAGGGTCCCAGGGGGCGAACACCGGGGAGCTGTTTTTT.